This T cell receptor beta chain was retrieved from a study of cytomegalovirus exposure and HLA in healthy donors. Study-level information: Among the 350 to 400 donors who were genotyped, approximately 83% fell in the genetic ancestry cluster that is associated with self-reported Caucasian donors.

CDR3 length equals 15 residues. Trimming took off 2 bases at V and 6 bases at J, with 14 bases between the two ends. Per germline, CDR1 SGHRS and CDR2 YFSETQ. Study-level points and caveats: Association of a missense DCLRE1C variant with TCR beta V- and J-gene trimming was reported in a later analysis. TRBV6-2, TRBV6-3 and some other V segments were excluded as indistinguishable.

For this clone: The antigen is unknown.

13 Jbeta primers and 60 Vbeta primers were used for the PCR. TCRdb's table, derived via immunoSEQ multiplex PCR, lists solely in-frame clones and lacks some. The sample shows approximately 91,000 clones, roughly 86% of them seen only once. The receptor's source is a man aged 30 to 39 in good health and CMV-seropositive. The V call is TRBV5-1, the J call TRBJ2-2; weak D call: TRBD1 (6 bases). The specimen was PBMCs. CDR3 amino acids: CASSFQGLGSGELFF. In DNA, the CDR3 is TGCGCCAGCAGCTTTCAGGGGCTCGGATCCGGGGAGCTGTTTTTT.